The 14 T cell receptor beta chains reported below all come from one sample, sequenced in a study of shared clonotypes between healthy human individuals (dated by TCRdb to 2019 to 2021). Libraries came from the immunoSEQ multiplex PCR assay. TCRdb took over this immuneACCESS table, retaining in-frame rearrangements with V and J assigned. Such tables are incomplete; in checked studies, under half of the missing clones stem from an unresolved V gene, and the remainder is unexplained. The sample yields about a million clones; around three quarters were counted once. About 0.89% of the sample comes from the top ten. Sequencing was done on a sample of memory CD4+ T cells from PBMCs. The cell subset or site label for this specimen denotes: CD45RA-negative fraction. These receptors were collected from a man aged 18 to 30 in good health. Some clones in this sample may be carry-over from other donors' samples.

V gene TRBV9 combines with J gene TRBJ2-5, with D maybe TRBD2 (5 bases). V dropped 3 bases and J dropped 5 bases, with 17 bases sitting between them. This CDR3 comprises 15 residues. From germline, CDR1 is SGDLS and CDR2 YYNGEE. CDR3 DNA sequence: TGTGCCAGCAGCGCTAGGGCCGGGATGGGCGAGACCCAGTACTTC. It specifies CASSARAGMGETQYF.

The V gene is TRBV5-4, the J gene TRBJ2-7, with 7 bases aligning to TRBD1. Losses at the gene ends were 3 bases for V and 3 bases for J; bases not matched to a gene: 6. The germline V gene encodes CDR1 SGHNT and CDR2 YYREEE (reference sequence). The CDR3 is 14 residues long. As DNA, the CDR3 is TGTGCCAGCAGCTCCGGGACAGAAGACTACGAGCAGTACTTC. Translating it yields CASSSGTEDYEQYF. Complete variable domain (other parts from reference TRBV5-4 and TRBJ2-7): ETGVTQSPTHLIKTRGQQVTLRCSSQSGHNTVSWYQQALGQGPQFIFQYYREEENGRGNFPPRFSGLQFPNYSSELNVNALELDDSALYLCASSSGTEDYEQYFGPGTRLTVT.

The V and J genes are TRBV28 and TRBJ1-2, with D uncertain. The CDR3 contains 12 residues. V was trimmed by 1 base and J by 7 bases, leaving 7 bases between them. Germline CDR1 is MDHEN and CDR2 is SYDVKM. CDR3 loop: CASSLLGFGYTF. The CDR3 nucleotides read TGTGCCAGCAGTTTATTAGGGTTTGGCTACACCTTC.

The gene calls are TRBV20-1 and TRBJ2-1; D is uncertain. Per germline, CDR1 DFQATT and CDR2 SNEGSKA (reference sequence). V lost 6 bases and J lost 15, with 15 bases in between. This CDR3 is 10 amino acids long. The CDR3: CSAQTPLGFF. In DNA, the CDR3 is TGCAGTGCCCAGACCCCCCTAGGGTTCTTC.

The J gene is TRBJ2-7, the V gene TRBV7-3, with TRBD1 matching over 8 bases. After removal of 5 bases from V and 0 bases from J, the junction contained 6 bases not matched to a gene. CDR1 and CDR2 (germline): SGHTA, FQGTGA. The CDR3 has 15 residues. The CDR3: CASSQTGGSSYEQYF. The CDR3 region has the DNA TGTGCCAGCAGCCAAACAGGGGGGAGCTCCTACGAGCAGTACTTC.

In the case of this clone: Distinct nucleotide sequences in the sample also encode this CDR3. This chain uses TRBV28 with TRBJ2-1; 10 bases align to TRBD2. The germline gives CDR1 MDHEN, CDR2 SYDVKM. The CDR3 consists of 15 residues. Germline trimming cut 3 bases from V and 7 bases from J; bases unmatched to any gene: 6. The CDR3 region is CASSLQREGRNEQFF. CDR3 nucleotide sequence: TGTGCCAGCAGTTTGCAGCGGGAGGGCCGGAATGAGCAGTTCTTC.

The CDR3 region has the DNA TGTGCCAGCAGCTGGGGGACAGCCTCTGAAGCTTTCTTT. Its protein product is CASSWGTASEAFF. The chain links TRBV5-6 to TRBJ1-1; 7 positions agree with TRBD1. The CDR3 is made up of 13 amino acids. The V and J ends lost 3 bases and 6 bases, in that order; junction bases with no gene match: 5. Germline CDR1 is SGHDT and CDR2 is YYEEEE.

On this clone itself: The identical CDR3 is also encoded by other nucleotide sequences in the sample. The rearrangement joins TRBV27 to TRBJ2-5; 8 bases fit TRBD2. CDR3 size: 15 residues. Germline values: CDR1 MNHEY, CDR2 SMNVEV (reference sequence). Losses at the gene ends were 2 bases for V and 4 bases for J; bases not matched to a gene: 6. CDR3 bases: TGTGCCAGCAGTTTAGGCGGGGGGCGAGGAGAGACCCAGTACTTC. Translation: CASSLGGGRGETQYF.

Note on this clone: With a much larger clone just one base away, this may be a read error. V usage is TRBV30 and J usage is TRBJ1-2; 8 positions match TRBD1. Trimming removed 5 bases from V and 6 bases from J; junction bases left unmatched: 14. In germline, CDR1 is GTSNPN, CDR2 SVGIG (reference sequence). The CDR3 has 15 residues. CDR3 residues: CAWDRGLPGGHGYTF. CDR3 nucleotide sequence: TGTGCCTGGGACAGGGGCCTCCCAGGAGGCCATGGCTACACCTTC. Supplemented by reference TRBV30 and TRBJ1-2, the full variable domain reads SQTIHQWPATLVQPVGSPLSLECTVEGTSNPNLYWYRQAAGRGLQLLFYSVGIGQISSEVPQNLSASRPQDRQFILSSKKLLLSDSGFYLCAWDRGLPGGHGYTFGSGTRLTVV.

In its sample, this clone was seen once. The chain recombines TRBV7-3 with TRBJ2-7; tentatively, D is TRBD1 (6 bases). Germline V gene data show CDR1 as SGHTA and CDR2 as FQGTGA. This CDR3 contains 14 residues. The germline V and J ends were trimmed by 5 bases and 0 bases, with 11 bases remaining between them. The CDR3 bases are TGTGCCAGCAGCCAGGACAGCGACTCCTACGAGCAGTACTTC. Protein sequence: CASSQDSDSYEQYF.

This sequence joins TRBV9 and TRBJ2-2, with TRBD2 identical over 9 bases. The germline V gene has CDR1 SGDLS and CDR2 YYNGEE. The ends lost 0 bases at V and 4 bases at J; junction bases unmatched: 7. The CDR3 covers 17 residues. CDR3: CASSVVSGSVSTGELFF. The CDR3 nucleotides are TGTGCCAGCAGCGTAGTTAGCGGGAGTGTCAGCACCGGGGAGCTGTTTTTT.

The CDR3 region has the DNA TGTGCCACCACAGGGGGACTGACCACCGGGGAGCTGTTTTTT. Its protein is CATTGGLTTGELFF. The rearrangement uses TRBV10-3 and TRBJ2-2, with 8 bases lining up with TRBD1. Germline V gene lookup returns CDR1 ENHRY and CDR2 SYGVKD. The V segment lost 10 bases and the J segment 4 bases; nucleotides outside the gene matches: 8. This CDR3 region has 14 residues.

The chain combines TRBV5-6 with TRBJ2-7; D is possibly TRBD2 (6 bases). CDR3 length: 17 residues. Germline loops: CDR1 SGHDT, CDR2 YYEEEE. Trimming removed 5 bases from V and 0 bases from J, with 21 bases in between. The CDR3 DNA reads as TGTGCCAGCAGTCTTATGGGGGGAGGAGCGGTCTCCTACGAGCAGTACTTC. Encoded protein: CASSLMGGGAVSYEQYF.

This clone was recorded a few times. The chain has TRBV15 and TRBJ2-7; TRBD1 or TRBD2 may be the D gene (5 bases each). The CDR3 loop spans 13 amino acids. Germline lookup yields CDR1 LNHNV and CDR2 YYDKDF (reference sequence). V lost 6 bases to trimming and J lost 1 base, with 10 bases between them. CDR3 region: CATSLEGSYEQYF. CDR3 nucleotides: TGTGCCACCAGTCTCGAGGGGTCCTACGAGCAGTACTTC.